This T cell receptor beta chain was observed in a study of radiation and T cells in renal cell carcinoma (dated by TCRdb to about 2020). Some background on the complete study: The samples were obtained from a clinical trial, where primary renal cell carcinomas were treated with 15 Gy stereotactic body radiation therapy and then removed by nephrectomy 4 weeks afterward. TCR beta sequencing covered around 50 samples in total, comprising 25 or so tumors and approximately 27 peripheral blood samples. Across all 53 samples, 3.5 million to 4.5 million unique CDR3 nucleotide sequences encoding roughly 2.7 million unique CDR3 amino acid sequences were identified. Study-wide conclusions, independent of this receptor: Because pretreatment tumor biopsies were not available, the study could not determine whether clonotypes were already present within the tumor at baseline. With a single-armed trial design, the study had no way to address how radiation dose or scheduling affects the TCR repertoire. Changes in the blood repertoire were not tracked past 4 weeks after treatment. Top tumor clonotypes rose in blood from baseline to 2 weeks post-radiation, then contracted by 4 weeks, suggesting transient expansion of tumor-resident clones.

A distance of 20 bases separates the germline ends of V and J, which lose 6 bases and 2 bases respectively. CDR1 MDHEN and CDR2 SYDVKM were looked up in the germline V gene. Measured from the cysteine to the phenylalanine, the CDR3 is 18 residues long. Only the CDR3 DNA is retained, 54 bases long and in frame from the first base. Concerning this clone: There is no known antigen for this receptor. There are no base qualities to consult, and no much larger clone falls within one base.

The sample's time point label, decoded: baseline pretreatment blood. In light of the paper, this sample's treatment or condition label describes: 15 Gy SBRT to primary tumor, nephrectomy 4 weeks later. To track tumor-enriched clonotypes, serial peripheral blood was sampled from radiation-treated patients at baseline and at 2 weeks and 4 weeks after SBRT. Every patient had renal cell carcinoma of clear cell pathology. The QIAamp DNA Blood Mini Kit (Qiagen) was used to prepare genomic DNA for TCR sequencing. The analyses included just those samples that passed every quality control check. TCR beta libraries were generated from genomic DNA with the immunoSEQ kit, following the manufacturer's recommendations. To prepare the libraries, a first multiplex PCR with proprietary primers was run, followed by a second PCR that added unique barcodes, and a bead cleanup was done after each round. Each sample batch included a kit-provided positive control reaction and a negative control reaction. The final libraries were assessed on an Agilent 4200 TapeStation D1000 ScreenTape, pooled by volume, and quantified by qPCR. An Illumina NextSeq500 fitted with a MidOutput 150-cycle cartridge performed the sequencing, running 156 Read1 cycles and 15 Index1 cycles with the kit's custom primers. The pooled library was loaded at approximately 0.95 pM with around 22% PhiX control spiked in. The authors' pipeline ran thus. Vendor-processed data were analyzed in R, with a clonotype defined as all T cells sharing the same CDR3 nucleotide sequence. For clone abundance analyses, frequencies were normalized to the 10,000 most abundant clones per sample. Before analysis, public T cell clones were removed, and these numbered fewer than six per sample on average. An abundance difference of at least 32-fold between compartments was the criterion for calling clonotypes tumor-enriched or baseline blood-enriched. Clonotypes expanded or contracted between blood time points were identified with a beta-binomial differential abundance model. Tumor-blood repertoire similarity was measured with the Baroni-Urbani and Buser coefficient, and groups were compared using two-tailed Wilcoxon tests in R. In its TCRdb copy, this immuneACCESS table keeps in-frame sequences only and misses some clones. Where compared with another copy, unresolved V genes explain less than half of these, and the others have no known cause. V, J and clone size are taken as reported in that table, and D and trimming were inferred from the DNA itself. The sample table holds some 110,000 clones, of which 82% were seen once. Around 3% of the sample comes from the top ten.

The chain employs TRBV28 and TRBJ2-6; matching of 5 bases hints at TRBD1 as the D gene. The source material was blood, sampled from a patient whose treatment included radiotherapy and nephrectomy. This TCR was recovered from a woman between 55 and 75 years old with renal cell carcinoma. The bases read TGTGCCAGCAGCCGCCCCTTGAGACAGACCCCTGGGGCCAACGTCCTGACTTTC. Translated, it gives CASSRPLRQTPGANVLTF. Outside the CDR3, residues come from the reference TRBV28 and TRBJ2-6 proteins, so the full variable domain is: DVKVTQSSRYLVKRTGEKVFLECVQDMDHENMFWYRQDPGLGLRLIYFSYDVKMKEKGDIPEGYSVSREKKERFSLILESASTNQTSMYLCASSRPLRQTPGANVLTFGAGSRLTVL.